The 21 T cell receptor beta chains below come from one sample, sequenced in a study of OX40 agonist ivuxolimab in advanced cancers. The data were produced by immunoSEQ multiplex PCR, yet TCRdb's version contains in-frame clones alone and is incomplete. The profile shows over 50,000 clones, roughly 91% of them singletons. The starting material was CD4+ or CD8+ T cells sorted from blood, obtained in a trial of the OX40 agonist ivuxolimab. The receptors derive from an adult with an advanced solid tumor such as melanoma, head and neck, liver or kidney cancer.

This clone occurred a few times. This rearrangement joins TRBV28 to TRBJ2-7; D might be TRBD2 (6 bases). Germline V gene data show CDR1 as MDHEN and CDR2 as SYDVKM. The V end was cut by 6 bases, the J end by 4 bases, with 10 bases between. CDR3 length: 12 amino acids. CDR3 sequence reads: CASSGSMYEQYF. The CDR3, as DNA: TGTGCCAGCAGCGGGAGTATGTACGAGCAGTACTTC.

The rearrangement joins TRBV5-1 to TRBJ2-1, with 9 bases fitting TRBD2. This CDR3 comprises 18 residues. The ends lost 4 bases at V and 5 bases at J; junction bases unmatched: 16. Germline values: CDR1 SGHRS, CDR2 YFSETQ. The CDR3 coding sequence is TGCGCCAGCAGCCTGCTAGCGGGACTTACTAGGTCGCACAATGAGCAGTTCTTC. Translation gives CASSLLAGLTRSHNEQFF.

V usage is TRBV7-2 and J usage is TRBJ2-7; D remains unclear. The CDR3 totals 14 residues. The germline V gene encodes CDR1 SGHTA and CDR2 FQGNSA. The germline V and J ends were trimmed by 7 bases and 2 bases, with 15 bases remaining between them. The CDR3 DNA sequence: TGTGCCAGCACCATAGCCCCGGACCCCTACGAGCAGTACTTC. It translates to CASTIAPDPYEQYF. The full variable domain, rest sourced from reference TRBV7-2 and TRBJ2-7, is GAGVSQSPSNKVTEKGKDVELRCDPISGHTALYWYRQSLGQGLEFLIYFQGNSAPDKSGLPSDRFSAERTGGSVSTLTIQRTQQEDSAVYLCASTIAPDPYEQYFGPGTRLTVT.

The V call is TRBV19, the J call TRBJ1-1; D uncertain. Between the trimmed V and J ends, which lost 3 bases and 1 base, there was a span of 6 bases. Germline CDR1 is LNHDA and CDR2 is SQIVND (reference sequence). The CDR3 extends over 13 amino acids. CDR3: CASSITSNTEAFF. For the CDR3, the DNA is TGTGCCAGTAGTATCACCTCGAACACTGAAGCTTTCTTT.

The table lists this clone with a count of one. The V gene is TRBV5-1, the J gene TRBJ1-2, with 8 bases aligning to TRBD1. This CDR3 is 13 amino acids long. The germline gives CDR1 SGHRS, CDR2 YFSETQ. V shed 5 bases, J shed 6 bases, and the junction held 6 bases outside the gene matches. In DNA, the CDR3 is TGCGCCAGCAGTTCGGACAGGGACCATGGCTACACCTTC. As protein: CASSSDRDHGYTF.

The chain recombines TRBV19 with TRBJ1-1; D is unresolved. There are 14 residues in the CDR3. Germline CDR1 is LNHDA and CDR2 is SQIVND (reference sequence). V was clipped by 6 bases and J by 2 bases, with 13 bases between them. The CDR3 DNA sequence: TGTGCCAGTAGCGTCGGAGGCGGTAACACTGAAGCTTTCTTT. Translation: CASSVGGGNTEAFF.

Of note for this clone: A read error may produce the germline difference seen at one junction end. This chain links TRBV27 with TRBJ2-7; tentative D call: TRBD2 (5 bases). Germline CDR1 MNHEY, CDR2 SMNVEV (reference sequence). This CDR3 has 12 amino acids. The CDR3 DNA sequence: TGTGCCAGCAGTTTTCGCGGGCATGACCCGAACTTC. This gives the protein CASSFRGHDPNF.

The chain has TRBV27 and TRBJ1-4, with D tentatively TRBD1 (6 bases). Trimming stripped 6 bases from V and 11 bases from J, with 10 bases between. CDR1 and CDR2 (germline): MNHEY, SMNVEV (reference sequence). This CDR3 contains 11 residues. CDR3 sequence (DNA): TGTGCCAGCAGGACAGGAGAGAAACTGTTTTTT. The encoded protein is CASRTGEKLFF.

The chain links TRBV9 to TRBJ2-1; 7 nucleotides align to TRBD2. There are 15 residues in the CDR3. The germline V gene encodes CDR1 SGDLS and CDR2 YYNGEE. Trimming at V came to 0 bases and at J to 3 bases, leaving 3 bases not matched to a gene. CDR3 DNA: TGTGCCAGCAGCGTAGTTGGCGGGAGCTACAATGAGCAGTTCTTC. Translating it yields CASSVVGGSYNEQFF. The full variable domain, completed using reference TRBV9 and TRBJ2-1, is DSGVTQTPKHLITATGQRVTLRCSPRSGDLSVYWYQQSLDQGLQFLIQYYNGEERAKGNILERFSAQQFPDLHSELNLSSLELGDSALYFCASSVVGGSYNEQFFGPGTRLTVL.

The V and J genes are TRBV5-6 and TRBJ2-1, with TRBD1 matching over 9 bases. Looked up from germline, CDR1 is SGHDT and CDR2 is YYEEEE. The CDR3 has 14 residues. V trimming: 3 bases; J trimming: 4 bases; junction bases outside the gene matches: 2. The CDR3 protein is CASSSGTGYNEQFF. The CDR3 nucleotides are TGTGCCAGCAGCTCCGGGACAGGGTACAATGAGCAGTTCTTC.

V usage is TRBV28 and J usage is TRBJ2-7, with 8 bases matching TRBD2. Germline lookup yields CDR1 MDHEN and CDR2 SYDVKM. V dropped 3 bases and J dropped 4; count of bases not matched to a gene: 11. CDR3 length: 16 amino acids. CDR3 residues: CASSFPVVAGRYEQYF. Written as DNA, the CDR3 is TGTGCCAGCAGTTTTCCGGTAGTAGCGGGAAGGTACGAGCAGTACTTC.

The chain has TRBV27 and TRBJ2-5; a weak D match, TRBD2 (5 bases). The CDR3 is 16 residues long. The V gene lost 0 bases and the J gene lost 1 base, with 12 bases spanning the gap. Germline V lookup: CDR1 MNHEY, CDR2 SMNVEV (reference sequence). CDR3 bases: TGTGCCAGCAGTTTATCGTCGGGAATGGGCCAAGAGACCCAGTACTTC. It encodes CASSLSSGMGQETQYF.

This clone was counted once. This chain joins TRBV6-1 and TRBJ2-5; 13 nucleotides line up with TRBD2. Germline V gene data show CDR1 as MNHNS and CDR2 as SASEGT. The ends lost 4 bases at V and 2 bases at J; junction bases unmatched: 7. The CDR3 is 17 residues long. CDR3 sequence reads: CASSGPEGLAGQETQYF. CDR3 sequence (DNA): TGTGCCAGCAGTGGCCCCGAGGGACTAGCGGGACAAGAGACCCAGTACTTC.

CDR3 sequence (DNA): TGCGCCAGCAGCTTGGAAGGCCCCCGGGGGGGAGATACGCAGTATTTT. Translation: CASSLEGPRGGDTQYF. This sequence joins TRBV5-1 and TRBJ2-3; 8 bases are shared with TRBD2. The CDR3 length is 16 residues. In germline, CDR1 is SGHRS, CDR2 YFSETQ. The trim removed 0 bases at V and 5 bases at J, leaving 8 bases unmatched.

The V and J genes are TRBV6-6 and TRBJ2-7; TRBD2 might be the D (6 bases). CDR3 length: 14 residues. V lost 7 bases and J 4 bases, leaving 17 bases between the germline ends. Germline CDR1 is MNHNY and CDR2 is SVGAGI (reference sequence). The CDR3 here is CASTRQPEGYEQYF. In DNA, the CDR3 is TGTGCCAGCACTCGACAGCCGGAGGGTTACGAGCAGTACTTC.

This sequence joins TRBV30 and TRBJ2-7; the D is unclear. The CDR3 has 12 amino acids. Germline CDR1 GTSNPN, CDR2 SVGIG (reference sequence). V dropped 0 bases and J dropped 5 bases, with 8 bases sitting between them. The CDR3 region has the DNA TGTGCCTGGAGTGTTGTTGGAAACGAGCAGTACTTC. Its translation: CAWSVVGNEQYF.

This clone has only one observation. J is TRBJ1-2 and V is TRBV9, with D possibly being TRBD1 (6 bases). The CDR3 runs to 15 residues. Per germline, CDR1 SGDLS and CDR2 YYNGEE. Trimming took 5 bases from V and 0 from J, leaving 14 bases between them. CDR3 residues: CASRATGTPNYGYTF. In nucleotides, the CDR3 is TGTGCCAGCAGAGCGACAGGTACTCCTAACTATGGCTACACCTTC.

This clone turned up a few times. The CDR3 DNA sequence: TGTGCCAGCAGTGAAGTCCAGCCGAACACTGAAGCTTTCTTT. It encodes CASSEVQPNTEAFF. The V and J genes are TRBV2 and TRBJ1-1; no clear D. V was shortened by 1 base and J by 1 base, with 7 bases between the two germline ends. The CDR3 consists of 14 residues. Per germline, CDR1 SNHLY and CDR2 FYNNEI.

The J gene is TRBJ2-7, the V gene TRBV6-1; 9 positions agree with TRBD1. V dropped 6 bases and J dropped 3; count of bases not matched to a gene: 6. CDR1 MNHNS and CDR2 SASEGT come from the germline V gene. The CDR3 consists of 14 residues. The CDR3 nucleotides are TGTGCCAGCAGCCACAGGGGGCACCACTACGAGCAGTACTTC. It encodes CASSHRGHHYEQYF.

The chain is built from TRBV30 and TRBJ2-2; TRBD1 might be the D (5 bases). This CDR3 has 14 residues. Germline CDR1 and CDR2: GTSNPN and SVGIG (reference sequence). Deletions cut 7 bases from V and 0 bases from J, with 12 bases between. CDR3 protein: CASADNPNTGELFF. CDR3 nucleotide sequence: TGTGCCTCGGCGGACAACCCGAACACCGGGGAGCTGTTTTTT. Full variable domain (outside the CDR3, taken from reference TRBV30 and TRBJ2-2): SQTIHQWPATLVQPVGSPLSLECTVEGTSNPNLYWYRQAAGRGLQLLFYSVGIGQISSEVPQNLSASRPQDRQFILSSKKLLLSDSGFYLCASADNPNTGELFFGEGSRLTVL.

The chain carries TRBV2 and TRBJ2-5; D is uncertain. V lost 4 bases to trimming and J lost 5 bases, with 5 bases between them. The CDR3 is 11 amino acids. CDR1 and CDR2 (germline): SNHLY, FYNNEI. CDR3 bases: TGTGCCAGCAGTGTAAGCGAGACCCAGTACTTC. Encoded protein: CASSVSETQYF.